These 14 T cell receptor beta chains were all obtained from the same sample, sequenced in a study of T-cell reconstitution after alpha-beta-depleted transplantation in children. Researchers prepared the TCRbeta library using unique molecular identifiers, the study reports. Each CDR3 protein gets one entry after TCRdb re-called the PCR reads with MiXCR. The data hold about 590,000 distinct CDR3 sequences, with about an eighth observed a single time. The sequencing used PBMCs, mostly from graft donor cells, collected 360 days after TCRalphabeta/CD19-depleted stem cell transplant. Receptors originate from a male patient between 5 and 17 years old who had a stem cell transplant for acute myeloid leukemia, so the T cells may come from the graft donor.

This clonotype was found many times. The chain employs TRBV4-2 and TRBJ2-7; 9 bases are shared with TRBD2. Looked up from germline, CDR1 is LGHNA and CDR2 is YNFKEQ. V trimming: 0 bases; J trimming: 3 bases; junction bases outside the gene matches: 6. This CDR3 region has 16 residues. The CDR3 sequence is CASSQDGAGGGYEQYF. The CDR3 bases are TGTGCCAGCAGCCAAGATGGGGCGGGAGGGGGCTACGAGCAGTACTTC.

V usage is TRBV5-1 and J usage is TRBJ1-1; D is ambiguous. Germline V gives CDR1 SGHRS, CDR2 YFSETQ. V lost 4 bases and J lost 4, with 11 bases in between. The CDR3 covers 13 residues. The CDR3 DNA sequence: TGCGCCAGCAGCCCTACTTGGGCCACTGAAGCTTTCTTT. This encodes CASSPTWATEAFF.

In its sample, this clonotype was seen a few times. The chain combines TRBV3-1 with TRBJ2-1; 9 bases are a match to TRBD2. The germline V gene encodes CDR1 LGHDT and CDR2 YNNKEL (reference sequence). The CDR3 length is 21 residues. The trim removed 3 bases at V and 4 bases at J, leaving 22 bases unmatched. This chain's CDR3 is CASSHGGAWTSVNREYNEQFF. The CDR3 region has the DNA TGTGCCAGCAGCCACGGGGGCGCATGGACTAGCGTAAATCGAGAGTACAATGAGCAGTTCTTC.

This chain joins TRBV29-1 and TRBJ1-1; possibly TRBD1 for D (6 bases). This CDR3 spans 12 amino acids. Between the trimmed V and J ends, which lost 8 bases and 4 bases, there was a span of 14 bases. Germline V gene data show CDR1 as SQVTM and CDR2 as ANQGSEA. The CDR3 spells CSTQGPGTEAFF. In nucleotides, the CDR3 is TGCAGCACTCAGGGGCCGGGCACTGAAGCTTTCTTT.

For this clonotype: Germline and junction disagree at one end, which may indicate a read error. The genes are TRBV9 and TRBJ2-2, with no clear D. The germline V gene encodes CDR1 SGDLS and CDR2 YYNGEE. This CDR3 comprises 13 residues. The CDR3 loop reads CASRVDLTGELFF. CDR3 bases: TGTGCCAGCAGGGTAGATCTCACCGGGGAGCTGTTTTTT. Using reference TRBV9 and TRBJ2-2 for the parts outside the CDR3, the full variable domain is DSGVTQTPKHLITATGQRVTLRCSPRSGDLSVYWYQQSLDQGLQFLIQYYNGEERAKGNILERFSAQQFPDLHSELNLSSLELGDSALYFCASRVDLTGELFFGEGSRLTVL.

This clonotype was seen ten or more times. J is TRBJ2-1 and V is TRBV4-2, with unresolved D. Germline-derived CDR1 and CDR2 are LGHNA and YNFKEQ. V was clipped by 0 bases and J by 5 bases, with 5 bases between them. The CDR3 sequence is 13 residues long. In DNA, the CDR3 is TGTGCCAGCAGCCAAGATGGGGACAATGAGCAGTTCTTC. This sequence encodes CASSQDGDNEQFF.

This clonotype was counted ten times or more. The gene calls are TRBV18 and TRBJ2-7; TRBD1 aligns across 10 bases. V trimming: 2 bases; J trimming: 1 base; junction bases outside the gene matches: 8. Germline CDR1 KGHSH, CDR2 LQKENI. This CDR3 has 17 residues. This CDR3 reads CASSPDRGRPHSYEQYF. DNA for the CDR3: TGTGCCAGCTCACCAGACAGGGGGCGACCCCATTCCTACGAGCAGTACTTC.

This clonotype has at least ten counts. This rearrangement joins TRBV12-3 or TRBV12-4 to TRBJ1-5; the D gene is possibly TRBD1 (6 bases). The CDR3 has 12 amino acids. Trimming pared 7 bases from V and 13 bases from J, leaving 17 bases between. CDR3 amino acids: CASTRATGPQHF. In nucleotides, the CDR3 is TGTGCCAGCACCAGGGCTACAGGGCCTCAGCATTTT.

This clonotype was picked up many times. J is TRBJ2-5 and V is TRBV4-3; tentatively, D is TRBD1 (6 bases). The V gene's germline CDR1 is LGHNA and CDR2 YSLEER. V lost 4 bases, J lost 5 bases, and 17 bases lay in between. The CDR3 sequence is 15 residues long. Here the CDR3 reads CASSPSRDIFETQYF. The CDR3 DNA reads as TGCGCCAGCAGCCCGTCCCGGGACATTTTCGAGACCCAGTACTTC.

This clonotype has more than one count but fewer than ten. This chain connects TRBV6-1 to TRBJ2-5; 8 bases are a match to TRBD1. Germline lookup yields CDR1 MNHNS and CDR2 SASEGT. V was clipped by 6 bases and J by 4 bases; unmatched bases: 7. The CDR3 length is 14 residues. This CDR3 reads CASRGTGTGETQYF. The CDR3 DNA sequence: TGTGCCAGCAGGGGGACCGGGACAGGAGAGACCCAGTACTTC.

The chain joins TRBV7-9 to TRBJ2-1; the D gene is possibly TRBD2 (5 bases). There are 15 residues in the CDR3. Germline CDR1 reads SEHNR; CDR2 reads FQNEAQ (reference sequence). Trimming removed 5 bases at V and 10 bases at J, with 21 bases between. CDR3 loop: CASSVREGGIREQFF. CDR3 sequence (DNA): TGTGCCAGCAGCGTTAGAGAGGGTGGCATTCGGGAGCAGTTCTTC. The whole variable domain, remainder taken from reference TRBV7-9 and TRBJ2-1, is DTGVSQNPRHKITKRGQNVTFRCDPISEHNRLYWYRQTLGQGPEFLTYFQNEAQLEKSRLLSDRFSAERPKGSFSTLEIQRTEQGDSAMYLCASSVREGGIREQFFGPGTRLTVL.

This clonotype was seen just once. This may be a read error, as it is one base from a much larger clone. The V gene is TRBV6-1, the J gene TRBJ2-1; D remains unclear. The germline V gene has CDR1 MNHNS and CDR2 SASEGT. The V and J ends lost 5 bases and 3 bases respectively, with 14 bases between them. This CDR3 is built from 15 residues. The CDR3 region has the DNA TGTGCCAGCAGTCCTCCAGCGATAGGCTACAATGAGCAGTTCTTC. It translates to CASSPPAIGYNEQFF.

A few counts support this clonotype. The J gene is TRBJ1-2, the V gene TRBV29-1; 8 bases are shared with TRBD1. This CDR3 is built from 12 residues. V dropped 2 bases and J dropped 8; count of bases not matched to a gene: 4. Germline CDR1 SQVTM, CDR2 ANQGSEA. In nucleotides, the CDR3 is TGCAGCGTTGAACAGGGGGCAGGGGGCTACACCTTC. It yields the protein CSVEQGAGGYTF.

Ten or more counts support this clonotype. V usage is TRBV28 and J usage is TRBJ1-1; tentatively, D is TRBD1 (5 bases). Looked up from germline, CDR1 is MDHEN and CDR2 is SYDVKM. The CDR3 is made up of 13 amino acids. Trimming pared 4 bases from V and 8 bases from J, leaving 14 bases between. CDR3 in DNA: TGTGCCAGCAGTTATACAGGCAGCCTGGAAGCTTTCTTT. Translating gives CASSYTGSLEAFF.